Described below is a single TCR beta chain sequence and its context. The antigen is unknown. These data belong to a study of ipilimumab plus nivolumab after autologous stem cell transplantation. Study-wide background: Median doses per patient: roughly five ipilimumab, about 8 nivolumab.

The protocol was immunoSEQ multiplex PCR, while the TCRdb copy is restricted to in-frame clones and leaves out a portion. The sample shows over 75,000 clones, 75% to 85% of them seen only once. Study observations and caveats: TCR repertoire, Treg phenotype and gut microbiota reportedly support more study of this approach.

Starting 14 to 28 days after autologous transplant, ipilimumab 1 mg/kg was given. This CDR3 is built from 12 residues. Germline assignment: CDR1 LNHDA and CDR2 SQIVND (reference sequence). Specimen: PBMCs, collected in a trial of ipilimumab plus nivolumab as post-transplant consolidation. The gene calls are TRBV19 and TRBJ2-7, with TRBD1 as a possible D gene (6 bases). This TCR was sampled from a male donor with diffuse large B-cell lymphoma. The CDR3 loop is CGNRDHSYEQYF. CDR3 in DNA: TGTGGGAACAGGGACCACTCCTACGAGCAGTACTTC.